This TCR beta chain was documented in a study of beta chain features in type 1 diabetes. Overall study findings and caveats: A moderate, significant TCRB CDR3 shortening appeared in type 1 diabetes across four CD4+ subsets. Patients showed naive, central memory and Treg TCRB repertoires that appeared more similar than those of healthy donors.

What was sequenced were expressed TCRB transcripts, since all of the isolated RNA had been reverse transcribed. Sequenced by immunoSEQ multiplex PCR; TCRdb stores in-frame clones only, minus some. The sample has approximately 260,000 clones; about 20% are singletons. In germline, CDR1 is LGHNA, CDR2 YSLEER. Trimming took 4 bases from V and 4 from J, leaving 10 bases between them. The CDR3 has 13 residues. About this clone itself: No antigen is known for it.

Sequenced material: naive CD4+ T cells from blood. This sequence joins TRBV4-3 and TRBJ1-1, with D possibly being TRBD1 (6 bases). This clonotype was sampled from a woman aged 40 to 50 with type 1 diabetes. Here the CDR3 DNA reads TGCGCCAGCAGCCCTTTCAGGGGCACTGAAGCTTTCTTT. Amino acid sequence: CASSPFRGTEAFF.